Listed here are 11 T cell receptor beta chains from one sample, sequenced in a study of post-analysis software for immune sequencing data. Study findings and constraints: A few TRBV segments, TRBV5-6, TRBV5-1 and TRBV20-1 among them, were found more frequent in patients than controls.

These TCRs' antigens remain unknown. cDNA libraries of TCR beta carried unique molecular identifiers. One entry per CDR3 protein results from TCRdb running MiXCR on the PCR reads. The profile shows 650,000 to 850,000 distinct CDR3 sequences, roughly half of them singletons. Sequenced: blood. The receptors here all came from a girl under 18 with multiple sclerosis.

J is TRBJ2-1 and V is TRBV14; TRBD2 might be the D (6 bases). CDR1 is SGHDN and CDR2 is FVKESK in the germline V gene. The CDR3 consists of 16 residues. V was shortened by 0 bases and J by 0 bases, with 9 bases between the two germline ends. This CDR3 reads CASSQEAGSSYNEQFF. In DNA form, the CDR3 reads TGTGCCAGCAGCCAAGAAGCGGGCAGCTCCTACAATGAGCAGTTCTTC.

This CDR3 reads CATSDPTGLGTQYF. As DNA, the CDR3 is TGTGCCACCAGTGACCCGACGGGTTTAGGTACGCAGTATTTT. The chain links TRBV24-1 to TRBJ2-3; D is undetermined. The CDR3 runs 14 residues. From germline, CDR1 is KGHDR and CDR2 SFDVKD. With 4 bases removed from V and 8 bases from J, the gap between germline ends came to 15 bases.

The V call is TRBV7-9, the J call TRBJ2-3; D is undetermined. V lost 3 bases to trimming and J lost 5 bases, with 12 bases between them. Germline V gene sequence: CDR1 SEHNR, CDR2 FQNEAQ (reference sequence). This CDR3 region has 14 residues. This chain's CDR3 is CASSFRSEGDTQYF. The CDR3 DNA reads as TGTGCCAGCAGCTTTAGGTCAGAAGGAGATACGCAGTATTTT.

This clonotype was recorded a few times. The chain carries TRBV9 and TRBJ2-7; TRBD2 matches 11 bases. Unmatched junction bases numbered 5, after V lost 0 bases and J lost 6 bases. Germline CDR1 reads SGDLS; CDR2 reads YYNGEE. The CDR3 has 15 amino acids. The DNA of the CDR3 is TGTGCCAGCAGCGTAGCCACTAGCGGGAGTGGCGAGCAGTACTTC. Protein sequence: CASSVATSGSGEQYF.

The chain employs TRBV7-2 and TRBJ2-3; a possible D gene is TRBD2 (6 bases). This CDR3 region has 17 residues. Trimming removed 3 bases at V and 2 bases at J, with 18 bases between. Germline V gene data show CDR1 as SGHTA and CDR2 as FQGNSA. The CDR3 DNA reads TGTGCCAGCAGCTTGGAAAGGGCGGGGCGACCCACAGATACGCAGTATTTT. Encoded protein: CASSLERAGRPTDTQYF.

The chain has TRBV29-1 and TRBJ2-1, with 7 positions matching TRBD1. The germline CDR1 and CDR2 sequences are SQVTM and ANQGSEA. V shed 1 base and J 3 bases; nucleotides not matched to a gene: 9. The CDR3 loop spans 16 amino acids. DNA for the CDR3: TGCAGCGTTGAAGGAAAGGGGCACAGGGGCTACAATGAGCAGTTCTTC. Translation gives CSVEGKGHRGYNEQFF.

The chain uses TRBV5-5 and TRBJ1-5, with 11 bases matching TRBD1. The CDR3 totals 16 residues. Germline V gives CDR1 SGHKS, CDR2 YYEKEE (reference sequence). Trimming removed 4 bases from V and 6 bases from J; junction bases left unmatched: 9. The CDR3 loop is CASSPYRDRGFQPQHF. For the CDR3, the DNA is TGTGCCAGCAGCCCATACCGGGACAGGGGGTTTCAGCCCCAGCATTTT.

The chain is built from TRBV6-5 and TRBJ2-1; 10 bases agree with TRBD1. CDR1 is MNHEY, CDR2 SVGAGI, per germline. The CDR3 is 16 amino acids. The trim removed 1 base at V and 3 bases at J, leaving 3 bases unmatched. CDR3 loop: CASSYWGTGDYNEQFF. CDR3 coding DNA: TGTGCCAGCAGTTACTGGGGGACAGGGGACTACAATGAGCAGTTCTTC.

The chain combines TRBV29-1 with TRBJ1-2, with 7 positions matching TRBD1. After removal of 6 bases from V and 0 bases from J, the junction contained 7 bases not matched to a gene. CDR3 length equals 14 residues. The germline gives CDR1 SQVTM, CDR2 ANQGSEA. Written as DNA, the CDR3 is TGCAGCGTGGGGACAGTCCCCCCTAACTATGGCTACACCTTC. Translating gives CSVGTVPPNYGYTF.

This clonotype was seen just once. The chain joins TRBV11-2 to TRBJ2-5; TRBD2 aligns across 10 bases. The DNA end is more similar to TRBJ2-7, so the J call may be wrong. Germline CDR1 SGHAT, CDR2 FQNNGV. CDR3 length: 18 amino acids. The CDR3 DNA reads TGTGCCAGCAGCTTAGAGAAAATAGGACTAGCGGTACCCTACGAGCAGTACTTC. Its protein product is CASSLEKIGLAVPYEQYF.

The chain uses TRBV20-1 and TRBJ2-1, with 7 bases identical to TRBD2. Per germline, CDR1 DFQATT and CDR2 SNEGSKA (reference sequence). With V trimmed by 1 base and J by 2 bases, 8 bases remained unmatched. The CDR3 consists of 16 residues. The CDR3 is CSARGQIGTTYNEQFF. CDR3 DNA: TGCAGTGCTAGAGGGCAAATAGGGACTACCTACAATGAGCAGTTCTTC.